This T cell receptor beta chain was sequenced in a study of blood T cell repertoires in COVID-19. Study at large: The analysed material was cDNA or gDNA that came from T cells, B-cell-depleted T cells, or PBMCs.

Trimming took 10 bases from V and 1 from J; bases not matched to a gene: 12. The CDR3 is 15 residues long. Germline V gene lookup returns CDR1 SEHNR and CDR2 FQNEAQ (reference sequence). Per the study methods: Reference gene primer amplification gave nucleated cell count estimates. The repertoire was sequenced with immunoSEQ multiplex PCR; TCRdb's copy has only in-frame clones and lacks some. The D gene and trimming were derived from the DNA, and the V and J assignments and clone size from that table. The data show hundreds of thousands of clones, with around 90% seen just once and around 9% held by the top ten. The study recruited people aged roughly 18 to 100 years across 24 US areas.

Source material: PBMCs or T cells enriched from blood (not recorded which). The chain employs TRBV7-9 and TRBJ1-2, with 7 positions matching TRBD1. This receptor was obtained from a woman aged 18-29 years who had recovered from COVID-19. The CDR3 spells CATTRPTGVNYGYTF. In nucleotides, the CDR3 is TGTGCCACCACCAGACCCACAGGGGTTAACTATGGCTACACCTTC.